This T cell receptor (beta chain) was profiled in a study of blood T cell repertoires in COVID-19. The CDR3 totals 12 residues. Germline V gene lookup returns CDR1 ENHRY and CDR2 SYGVKD. V lost 11 bases and J lost 5, with 13 bases in between. The table came from immunoSEQ multiplex PCR; TCRdb's copy has only in-frame clones and leaves some out. The table has 60,000 to 75,000 clones, 76% seen once; the top ten hold 5% to 7%. This rearrangement joins TRBV10-3 to TRBJ2-1; no firm D call. Sequenced: peripheral blood. The receptor was isolated from a woman aged 45 to 65 with active or convalescent COVID-19. CDR3 sequence: CAARGPNNEQFF. CDR3 sequence (DNA): TGTGCCGCTCGAGGTCCTAACAATGAGCAGTTCTTC.